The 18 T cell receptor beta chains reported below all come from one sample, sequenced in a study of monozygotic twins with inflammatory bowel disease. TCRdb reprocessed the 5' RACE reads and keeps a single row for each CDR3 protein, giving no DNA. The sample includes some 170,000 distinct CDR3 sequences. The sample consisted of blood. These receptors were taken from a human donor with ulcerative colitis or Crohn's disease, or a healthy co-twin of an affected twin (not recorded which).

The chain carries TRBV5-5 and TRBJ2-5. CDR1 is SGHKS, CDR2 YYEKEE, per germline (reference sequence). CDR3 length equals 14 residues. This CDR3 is CASSDDLIQETQYF. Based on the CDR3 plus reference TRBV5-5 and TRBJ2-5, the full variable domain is DAGVTQSPTHLIKTRGQQVTLRCSPISGHKSVSWYQQVLGQGPQFIFQYYEKEERGRGNFPDRFSARQFPNYSSELNVNALLLGDSALYLCASSDDLIQETQYFGPGTRLLVL.

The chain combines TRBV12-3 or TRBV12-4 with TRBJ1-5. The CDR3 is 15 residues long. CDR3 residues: CASSFSRVGDQPQHF.

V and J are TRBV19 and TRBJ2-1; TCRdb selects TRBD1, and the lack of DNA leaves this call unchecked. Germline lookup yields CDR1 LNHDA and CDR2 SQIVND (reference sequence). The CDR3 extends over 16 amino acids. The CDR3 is CASSSLQGFYNNEQFF.

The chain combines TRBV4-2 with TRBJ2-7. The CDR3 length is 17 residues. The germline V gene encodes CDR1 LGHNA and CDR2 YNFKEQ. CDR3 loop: CASSRRWQAEITDEQYF.

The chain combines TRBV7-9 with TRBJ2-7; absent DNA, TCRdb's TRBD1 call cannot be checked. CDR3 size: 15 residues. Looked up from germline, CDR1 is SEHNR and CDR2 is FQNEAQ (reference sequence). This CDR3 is CASSQNRDSLYEQYF.

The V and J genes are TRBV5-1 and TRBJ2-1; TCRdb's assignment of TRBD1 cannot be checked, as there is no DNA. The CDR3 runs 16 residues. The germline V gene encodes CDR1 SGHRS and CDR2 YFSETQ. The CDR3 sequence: CASSLALGGVYNEQFF.

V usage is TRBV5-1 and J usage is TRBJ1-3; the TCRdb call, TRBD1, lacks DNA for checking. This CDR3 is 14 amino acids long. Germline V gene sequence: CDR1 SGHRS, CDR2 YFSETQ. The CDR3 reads CASSLGQVGNTIYF. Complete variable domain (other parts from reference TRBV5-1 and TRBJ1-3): KAGVTQTPRYLIKTRGQQVTLSCSPISGHRSVSWYQQTPGQGLQFLFEYFSETQRNKGNFPGRFSGRQFSNSRSEMNVSTLELGDSALYLCASSLGQVGNTIYFGEGSWLTVV.

This chain's CDR3 is CASSALRSWNEQFF. This rearrangement joins TRBV7-6 to TRBJ2-1. The CDR3 contains 14 residues. Looked up from germline, CDR1 is SGHVS and CDR2 is FNYEAQ.

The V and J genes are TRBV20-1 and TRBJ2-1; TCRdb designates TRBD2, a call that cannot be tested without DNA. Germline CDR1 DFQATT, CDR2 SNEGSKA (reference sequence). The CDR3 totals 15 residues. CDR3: CSAPGTFSSYNEQFF.

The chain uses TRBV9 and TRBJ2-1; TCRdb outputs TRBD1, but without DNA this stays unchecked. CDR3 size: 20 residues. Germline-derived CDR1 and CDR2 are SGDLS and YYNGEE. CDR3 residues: CASSTLSGTGGTFTYNEQFF. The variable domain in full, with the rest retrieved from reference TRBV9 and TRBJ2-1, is DSGVTQTPKHLITATGQRVTLRCSPRSGDLSVYWYQQSLDQGLQFLIQYYNGEERAKGNILERFSAQQFPDLHSELNLSSLELGDSALYFCASSTLSGTGGTFTYNEQFFGPGTRLTVL.

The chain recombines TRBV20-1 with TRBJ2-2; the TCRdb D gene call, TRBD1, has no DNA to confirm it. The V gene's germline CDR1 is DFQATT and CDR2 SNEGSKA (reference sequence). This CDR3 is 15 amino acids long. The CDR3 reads CSASEGPPNTGELFF.

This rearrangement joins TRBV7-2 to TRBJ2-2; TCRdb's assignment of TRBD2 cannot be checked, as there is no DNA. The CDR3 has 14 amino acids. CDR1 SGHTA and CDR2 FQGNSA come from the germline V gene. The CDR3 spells CASSAGLNTGELFF.

The CDR3 loop is CASSLQQESYEQYF. V gene TRBV7-2 combines with J gene TRBJ2-7; the TCRdb call, TRBD1, lacks DNA for checking. This CDR3 is 14 amino acids long. Germline V gene data show CDR1 as SGHTA and CDR2 as FQGNSA.

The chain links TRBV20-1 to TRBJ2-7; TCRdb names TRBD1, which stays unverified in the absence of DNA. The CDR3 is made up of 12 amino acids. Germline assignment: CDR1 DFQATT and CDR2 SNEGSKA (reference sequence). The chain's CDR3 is CSANRGVYEQYF.

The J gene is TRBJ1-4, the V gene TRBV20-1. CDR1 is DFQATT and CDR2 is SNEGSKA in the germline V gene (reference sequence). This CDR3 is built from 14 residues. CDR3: CSARDLSVNEKLFF.

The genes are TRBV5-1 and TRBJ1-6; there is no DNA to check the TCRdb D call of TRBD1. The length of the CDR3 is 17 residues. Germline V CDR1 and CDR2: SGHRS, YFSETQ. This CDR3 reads CASSLGSRVGNDSPLHF.

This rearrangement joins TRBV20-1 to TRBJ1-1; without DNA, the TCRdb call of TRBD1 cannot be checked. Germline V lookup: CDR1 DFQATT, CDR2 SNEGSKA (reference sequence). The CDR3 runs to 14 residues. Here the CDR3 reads CSALGGQGVTEAFF.

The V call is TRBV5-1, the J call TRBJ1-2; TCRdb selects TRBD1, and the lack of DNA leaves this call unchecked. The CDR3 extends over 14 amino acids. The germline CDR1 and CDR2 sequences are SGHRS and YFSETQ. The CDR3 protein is CASSSPGTGDGYTF.